This T cell receptor beta chain appears in the sequencing data of a study of graft-versus-host responses after intestinal transplantation. Broader study findings: Present in recipient marrow, GvH clones included some that appeared first in ileum or blood. High graft-versus-host to host-versus-graft clonal ratios were seen in allografts of patients with graft-donor T cell macrochimerism. Maximum circulating GvH clone levels tracked with early post-transplant HvG decreases.

Only in-frame clones appear in the TCRdb table, and some are missing; sequencing was by immunoSEQ multiplex PCR. The table includes around 78,000 clones, around nine tenths detected once. The V gene's germline CDR1 is MNHEY and CDR2 SMNVEV (reference sequence). The CDR3 runs 16 residues. V gave up 6 bases and J gave up 0 bases, with 17 bases separating them. To note about this clone: Its antigen is unknown.

The rearrangement uses TRBV27 and TRBJ1-1, with a weak D call TRBD1 (6 bases). This receptor was taken from a human donor who was the organ donor for an intestinal transplant. The sample in question was unstimulated CD8+ T cells sorted from spleen or lymph node cells, obtained before transplant. CDR3 sequence reads: CASSHGGLFMNTEAFF. CDR3 bases: TGTGCCAGCAGCCATGGGGGCCTTTTTATGAACACTGAAGCTTTCTTT.